This entry lists 10 T cell receptor beta chains sequenced from one sample in a study of cytomegalovirus exposure and HLA in healthy donors. PCR primers comprised 60 Vbeta and 13 Jbeta primers. Method: immunoSEQ multiplex PCR; TCRdb's copy keeps in-frame clones and lacks some. This table has about 100,000 clones, 65% to 85% appearing once. The material sequenced was PBMCs. These receptors originate from a woman between 40 and 55 years old in good health and CMV-seronegative.

This chain's CDR3 is CASSFRGAYNEQFF. The DNA for the CDR3 is TGTGCCAGCAGTTTCAGGGGGGCCTACAATGAGCAGTTCTTC. The chain carries TRBV28 and TRBJ2-1, with a possible D match to TRBD1 (7 bases). V was shortened by 3 bases and J by 2 bases, with 8 bases between the two germline ends. Germline values: CDR1 MDHEN, CDR2 SYDVKM. This CDR3 has 14 residues. The full variable domain, completed using reference TRBV28 and TRBJ2-1, is DVKVTQSSRYLVKRTGEKVFLECVQDMDHENMFWYRQDPGLGLRLIYFSYDVKMKEKGDIPEGYSVSREKKERFSLILESASTNQTSMYLCASSFRGAYNEQFFGPGTRLTVL.

CDR3 sequence reads: CASSGGDSGYYNEQFF. As DNA, the CDR3 is TGTGCCAGCAGCGGGGGTGATAGCGGTTACTACAATGAGCAGTTCTTC. The chain has TRBV9 and TRBJ2-1, with D perhaps TRBD2 (6 bases). CDR1 is SGDLS and CDR2 is YYNGEE in the germline V gene. The CDR3 totals 16 residues. V lost 3 bases and J lost 3, with 16 bases in between. Complete variable domain (other parts from reference TRBV9 and TRBJ2-1): DSGVTQTPKHLITATGQRVTLRCSPRSGDLSVYWYQQSLDQGLQFLIQYYNGEERAKGNILERFSAQQFPDLHSELNLSSLELGDSALYFCASSGGDSGYYNEQFFGPGTRLTVL.

CDR3 protein: CASSRRLAETQYF. DNA for the CDR3: TGTGCCAGTAGTAGGAGACTAGCGGAGACCCAGTACTTC. The chain couples TRBV19 to TRBJ2-5; 8 bases agree with TRBD2. There are 13 residues in the CDR3. J was trimmed by 5 bases and V by 4 bases; bases with no gene match: 3. CDR1 is LNHDA and CDR2 is SQIVND in the germline V gene (reference sequence).

Only one count was recorded for this clone. The rearrangement uses TRBV13 and TRBJ1-1; 7 bases are a match to TRBD1. The CDR3 consists of 13 residues. After removal of 5 bases from V and 6 bases from J, the junction contained 6 bases not matched to a gene. The germline gives CDR1 PRHDT, CDR2 FYEKMQ (reference sequence). DNA for the CDR3: TGTGCCAGCAGCGTCTTAGGGACAGCTGAAGCTTTCTTT. This sequence encodes CASSVLGTAEAFF. Looking up the rest from reference TRBV13 and TRBJ1-1 gives the full variable domain: AAGVIQSPRHLIKEKRETATLKCYPIPRHDTVYWYQQGPGQDPQFLISFYEKMQSDKGSIPDRFSAQQFSDYHSELNMSSLELGDSALYFCASSVLGTAEAFFGQGTRLTVV.

Written as DNA, the CDR3 is TGTGCCAGCAGTACACAGGGGATCACCTACGAGCAGTACTTC. Its protein product is CASSTQGITYEQYF. The chain uses TRBV2 and TRBJ2-7; 7 nucleotides align to TRBD1. V lost 5 bases to trimming and J lost 2 bases; unmatched junction nucleotides: 6. CDR1 SNHLY and CDR2 FYNNEI come from the germline V gene. CDR3 length: 14 amino acids.

The chain combines TRBV6-1 with TRBJ1-1; D possibly corresponds to TRBD1 (5 bases). V was pared by 1 base and J by 1 base, with 7 bases between. This CDR3 region has 14 residues. Germline V gene lookup returns CDR1 MNHNS and CDR2 SASEGT. The CDR3 nucleotides are TGTGCCAGCAGTGAAGGACAGCGGAACACTGAAGCTTTCTTT. This translates into CASSEGQRNTEAFF.

The chain combines TRBV11-2 with TRBJ2-1; TRBD2 matches at 13 bases. This CDR3 is 17 amino acids long. The J segment lost 10 bases and the V segment lost 5 bases, leaving 14 bases of the junction unmatched. Per germline, CDR1 SGHAT and CDR2 FQNNGV. As DNA, the CDR3 is TGTGCCAGCAGCATAGGACTAGCGGGAGTGCTTGTAGAAGAGCAGTTCTTC. It is translated as CASSIGLAGVLVEEQFF.

The chain uses TRBV30 and TRBJ2-3; TRBD2 matches at 7 bases. V gave up 3 bases and J gave up 1 base; unmatched junction bases: 7. The CDR3 runs to 15 residues. Germline-derived CDR1 and CDR2 are GTSNPN and SVGIG (reference sequence). CDR3 region: CAWRGMAGGTDTQYF. CDR3 nucleotide sequence: TGTGCCTGGAGGGGGATGGCGGGGGGCACAGATACGCAGTATTTT.

V usage is TRBV4-2 and J usage is TRBJ2-1; weak D call: TRBD2 (6 bases). The CDR3 has 14 residues. V was clipped by 3 bases and J by 6 bases, with 12 bases between them. Germline loops: CDR1 LGHNA, CDR2 YNFKEQ. The CDR3 reads CASSQAGRVNEQFF. Written as DNA, the CDR3 is TGTGCCAGCAGCCAGGCGGGAAGGGTCAATGAGCAGTTCTTC.

The V gene is TRBV29-1, the J gene TRBJ2-5, with D perhaps matching TRBD1 (6 bases). The CDR3 totals 12 residues. The V end was cut by 4 bases, the J end by 2 bases, with 8 bases between. Germline CDR1 is SQVTM and CDR2 is ANQGSEA. DNA for the CDR3: TGCAGCGTTGCAACAGGGCAAGAGACCCAGTACTTC. Its translation: CSVATGQETQYF.